This T cell receptor (beta chain) was sequenced during a study of cytomegalovirus exposure and HLA in healthy donors. Across the study: An analysis done earlier identified almost 120 million unique TCR beta sequences from approximately 170 million T cells.

Study-level findings and limits: As confirmed in vitro, a few CMV-associated chains were specific for CMV antigens. CMV serostatus was the only recorded immune exposure for donors.

The PCR was carried out with 60 Vbeta primers and 13 Jbeta primers. Sequencing was performed with immunoSEQ multiplex PCR; in TCRdb, only in-frame clones are kept and a portion is missing. The sample includes more than 20,000 clones, 60% to 80% of them seen just once. This clone was detected a few times. Its antigen is not known. The source of this sequence is a man between 60 and 75 years old in good health and CMV-seronegative. Specimen: PBMCs.

CDR3 residues: CASSSGQGPLGELFF. Here the CDR3 DNA reads TGTGCCAGCAGCTCCGGACAGGGACCTCTCGGGGAGCTGTTTTTT. The genes are TRBV9 and TRBJ2-2; 8 bases align to TRBD1. From germline, CDR1 is SGDLS and CDR2 YYNGEE. V lost 4 bases, J lost 7 bases, and 9 bases stayed unmatched. The CDR3 extends over 15 amino acids.